What follows are 21 T cell receptor beta chains derived from one specimen sequenced in a study of shared clonotypes between healthy human individuals. Using immunoSEQ multiplex PCR, the repertoire was profiled, and TCRdb retains in-frame clones only, with some absent. The sample has nearly 500,000 clones, 76% seen once; the top ten hold over 10%. What was sequenced was PBMCs. The receptors were sampled from a woman aged 40 to 50 in good health. Some clones in this sample may be carry-over from other donors' samples.

This chain connects TRBV2 to TRBJ2-5; TRBD1 might be the D (6 bases). Germline CDR1 reads SNHLY; CDR2 reads FYNNEI. V gave up 4 bases and J gave up 2 bases, with 8 bases separating them. The CDR3 has 13 residues. CDR3 protein: CASSGDKQETQYF. In DNA, the CDR3 is TGTGCCAGCAGTGGGGACAAACAAGAGACCCAGTACTTC.

This clone has more than one count but fewer than ten. This chain uses TRBV7-9 with TRBJ2-7, with D unresolved. This CDR3 region has 13 residues. V lost 2 bases and J lost 5, with 10 bases in between. Germline lookup yields CDR1 SEHNR and CDR2 FQNEAQ (reference sequence). The CDR3 protein is CASSLYQDHEQYF. In DNA form, the CDR3 reads TGTGCCAGCAGCTTATACCAAGATCACGAGCAGTACTTC.

The gene calls are TRBV10-3 and TRBJ2-1, with D possibly being TRBD2 (7 bases). Germline loops: CDR1 ENHRY, CDR2 SYGVKD. Trimming took 3 bases from V and 10 from J, leaving 16 bases between them. CDR3 length equals 14 residues. CDR3 residues: CAISDQRERGEQFF. The CDR3 DNA is TGTGCCATCAGTGACCAGCGGGAAAGGGGGGAGCAGTTCTTC.

This chain uses TRBV7-3 with TRBJ2-1, with 13 bases identical to TRBD2. J gave up 4 bases and V 4 bases, and 4 bases lay outside the gene matches. This CDR3 region has 16 residues. Germline V gene data show CDR1 as SGHTA and CDR2 as FQGTGA. The CDR3 here is CASSSGTSGKYNEQFF. CDR3 DNA sequence: TGTGCCAGCAGCTCCGGGACTAGCGGGAAATACAATGAGCAGTTCTTC.

The chain employs TRBV28 and TRBJ2-3, with a possible D match to TRBD1 (6 bases). V was shortened by 7 bases and J by 6 bases, with 17 bases between the two germline ends. This CDR3 contains 14 residues. Germline loops: CDR1 MDHEN, CDR2 SYDVKM. The CDR3 nucleotides are TGTGCCAGCAAAGTAGGGGGTGGTGGCGATACGCAGTATTTT. This codes for CASKVGGGGDTQYF.

J is TRBJ1-4 and V is TRBV5-1, with TRBD1 as a possible D gene (6 bases). CDR1 and CDR2 (germline): SGHRS, YFSETQ. CDR3 length: 15 residues. With 1 base removed from V and 3 bases from J, the gap between germline ends came to 10 bases. The DNA for the CDR3 is TGCGCCAGCAGCTTGTTGCCAGGGGCTAATGAAAAACTGTTTTTT. It is translated as CASSLLPGANEKLFF.

As regards this clone: A much larger clonotype is one base distant, so this may be a read error. The chain carries TRBV5-1 and TRBJ2-1; a weak D match, TRBD2 (5 bases). Germline CDR1 SGHRS, CDR2 YFSETQ. There are 15 residues in the CDR3. CDR3 DNA: TGCGCCAGCAGCTTGGTCGAGGGCAGTCGGAATGAGCGGTTCTTC. It specifies CASSLVEGSRNERFF.

In this sample, this clone turned up a few times. The gene calls are TRBV7-6 and TRBJ2-5; D ambiguous. The CDR3 is made up of 12 amino acids. Deletions cut 3 bases from V and 2 bases from J, with 4 bases between. The germline CDR1 and CDR2 sequences are SGHVS and FNYEAQ. The CDR3 reads CASSLPQETQYF. As DNA, the CDR3 is TGTGCCAGCAGCTTGCCTCAAGAGACCCAGTACTTC.

This chain connects TRBV6-4 to TRBJ1-4, with D perhaps matching TRBD1 (6 bases). This CDR3 contains 18 residues. V was trimmed by 5 bases and J by 2 bases, leaving 21 bases between them. The V gene's germline CDR1 is MRHNA and CDR2 SNTAGT. This CDR3 reads CASSSGQCDISTNEKLFF. The CDR3 nucleotides read TGTGCCAGCAGTTCCGGACAGTGTGACATTTCGACTAATGAAAAACTGTTTTTT.

Of note for this clone: Different DNA sequences within this sample yield the same CDR3. The rearrangement joins TRBV30 to TRBJ1-4, with a weak D call TRBD1 (6 bases). Germline lookup yields CDR1 GTSNPN and CDR2 SVGIG (reference sequence). This CDR3 region has 14 residues. V lost 0 bases, J lost 6 bases, and 11 bases lay in between. The CDR3: CAWSVLRGDEKLFF. The DNA for the CDR3 is TGTGCCTGGAGTGTACTCAGGGGTGATGAAAAACTGTTTTTT.

Comments on this clone: This same CDR3 is encoded by further DNA sequences in the sample. J is TRBJ2-2 and V is TRBV6-5; 9 bases map to TRBD2. Trimming removed 4 bases from V and 0 bases from J; junction bases left unmatched: 3. The CDR3 has 16 residues. Germline V gene sequence: CDR1 MNHEY, CDR2 SVGAGI. DNA for the CDR3: TGTGCCAGCAGTTCCTTAGCGGGGGCGAACACCGGGGAGCTGTTTTTT. This codes for CASSSLAGANTGELFF.

The genes are TRBV5-1 and TRBJ2-3, with D possibly matching TRBD2 (6 bases). The CDR3 covers 16 residues. Germline values: CDR1 SGHRS, CDR2 YFSETQ. V lost 0 bases and J 2 bases, leaving 13 bases between the germline ends. CDR3 nucleotides: TGCGCCAGCAGCTTGGTTTCGGGAGCGCTCACAGATACGCAGTATTTT. It yields the protein CASSLVSGALTDTQYF.

This chain joins TRBV18 and TRBJ2-5, with D uncertain. This CDR3 region has 13 residues. From germline, CDR1 is KGHSH and CDR2 LQKENI. Trimming took off 2 bases at V and 5 bases at J, with 9 bases between the two ends. The CDR3 sequence: CASSPAVVETQYF. The DNA of the CDR3 is TGTGCCAGCTCACCAGCGGTTGTGGAGACCCAGTACTTC.

CDR3 DNA: TGTGCCAGCAGTCGGGACAGGGGGGATACGCAGTATTTT. This codes for CASSRDRGDTQYF. The chain employs TRBV7-7 and TRBJ2-3; 11 positions match TRBD1. Germline CDR1 SSHAT, CDR2 FNYEAQ (reference sequence). The CDR3 loop spans 13 amino acids. J lost 6 bases, V lost 6 bases, and 2 bases had no gene match.

This clone was detected many times. This chain links TRBV29-1 with TRBJ1-2; D unresolved. This CDR3 has 14 residues. CDR1 and CDR2 from the germline V gene are SQVTM and ANQGSEA. V lost 3 bases to trimming and J lost 2 bases, with 13 bases between them. The CDR3 sequence is CSVDSLIPNYGYTF. The CDR3 nucleotides read TGCAGCGTTGACTCGCTGATACCCAACTATGGCTACACCTTC.

The genes are TRBV7-6 and TRBJ2-1; unclear D gene. The V gene's germline CDR1 is SGHVS and CDR2 FNYEAQ. The CDR3 runs to 18 residues. The ends were cut back, 6 bases at V and 7 bases at J, with 28 bases in the middle. In DNA form, the CDR3 reads TGTGCCAGCAGGCGATCCGCCGGTACGGCGTCTAGGGTTAATGAGCAGTTCTTC. Its translation is CASRRSAGTASRVNEQFF.

J is TRBJ2-5 and V is TRBV19; D is perhaps TRBD2 (6 bases). The germline V gene has CDR1 LNHDA and CDR2 SQIVND (reference sequence). Trimming shortened V by 4 bases and J by 2 bases, and 14 bases separated the two germline ends. The CDR3 covers 15 residues. CDR3 in amino acids: CASSTGVPPQETQYF. CDR3 DNA sequence: TGTGCCAGTAGTACGGGGGTGCCCCCTCAAGAGACCCAGTACTTC.

As for this clone: Other DNA sequences from this sample encode an identical CDR3 as well. V gene TRBV29-1 combines with J gene TRBJ2-7, with TRBD2 matching over 12 bases. Trimming took 1 base from V and 9 from J; bases not matched to a gene: 4. The CDR3 sequence is 13 residues long. CDR1 and CDR2 (germline): SQVTM, ANQGSEA. As DNA, the CDR3 is TGCAGCGTTGAAGTCCTAGCGGGAGGGACGCAGTACTTC. Its protein is CSVEVLAGGTQYF.

This clone was seen at least ten times. The rearrangement uses TRBV5-1 and TRBJ2-7; 12 bases line up with TRBD1. Germline V gene data show CDR1 as SGHRS and CDR2 as YFSETQ. Losses at the gene ends were 0 bases for V and 7 bases for J; bases not matched to a gene: 8. The CDR3 totals 16 residues. CDR3 protein: CASSLGTGTGGREQYF. The CDR3, as DNA: TGCGCCAGCAGCTTGGGAACCGGGACAGGGGGCAGAGAGCAGTACTTC.

The genes are TRBV27 and TRBJ1-1; possible D gene TRBD1, 6 bases. The CDR3 loop spans 14 amino acids. V lost 0 bases and J lost 3, with 8 bases in between. The germline gives CDR1 MNHEY, CDR2 SMNVEV (reference sequence). The CDR3 region has the DNA TGTGCCAGCAGTTTATCTTACAGGGACACTGAAGCTTTCTTT. This sequence encodes CASSLSYRDTEAFF.

The V call is TRBV27, the J call TRBJ2-7, with TRBD2 as a possible D gene (6 bases). V lost 6 bases to trimming and J lost 1 base, with 16 bases between them. This CDR3 is built from 15 residues. From germline, CDR1 is MNHEY and CDR2 SMNVEV (reference sequence). CDR3 region: CASRPPGTLSYEQYF. DNA for the CDR3: TGTGCCAGCAGGCCCCCCGGGACTTTATCCTACGAGCAGTACTTC.